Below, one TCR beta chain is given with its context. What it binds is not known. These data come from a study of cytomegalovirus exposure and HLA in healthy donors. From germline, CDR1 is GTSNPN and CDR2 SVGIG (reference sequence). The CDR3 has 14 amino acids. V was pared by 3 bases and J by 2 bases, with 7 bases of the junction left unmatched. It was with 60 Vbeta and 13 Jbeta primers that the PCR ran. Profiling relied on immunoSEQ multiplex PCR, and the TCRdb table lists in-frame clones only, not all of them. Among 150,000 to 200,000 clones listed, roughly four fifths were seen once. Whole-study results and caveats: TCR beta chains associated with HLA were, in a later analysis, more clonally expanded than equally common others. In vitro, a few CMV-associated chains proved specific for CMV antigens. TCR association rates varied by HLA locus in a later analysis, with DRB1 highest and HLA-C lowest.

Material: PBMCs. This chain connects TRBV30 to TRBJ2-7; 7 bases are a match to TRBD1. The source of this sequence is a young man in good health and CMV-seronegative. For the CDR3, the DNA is TGTGCCTGGAGGGAACAGGGGAAGCCCTACGAGCAGTACTTC. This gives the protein CAWREQGKPYEQYF.